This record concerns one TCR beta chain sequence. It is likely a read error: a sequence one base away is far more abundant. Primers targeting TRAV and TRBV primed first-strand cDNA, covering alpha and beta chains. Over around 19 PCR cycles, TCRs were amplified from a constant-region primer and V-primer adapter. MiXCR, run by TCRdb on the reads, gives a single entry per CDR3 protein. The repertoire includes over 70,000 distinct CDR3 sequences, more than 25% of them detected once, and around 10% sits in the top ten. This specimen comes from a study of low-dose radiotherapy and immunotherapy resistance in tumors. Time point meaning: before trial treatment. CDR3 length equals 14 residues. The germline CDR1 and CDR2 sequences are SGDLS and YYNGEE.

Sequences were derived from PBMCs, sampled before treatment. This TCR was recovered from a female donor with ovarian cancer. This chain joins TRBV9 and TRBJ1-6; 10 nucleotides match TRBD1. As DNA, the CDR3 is TGTGCCAGCAGCCGTGGGACAGGGGATTCACCCTTCCACTTT. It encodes CASSRGTGDSPFHF.